The rows below give T cell receptor beta chains drawn from one sample of a study of shared clonotypes between healthy human individuals. Here immunoSEQ multiplex PCR was the method, and the copy in TCRdb shows in-frame clones only, minus some. The sample consists of 450,000 to 550,000 clones, around 74% of them appearing once. Material for sequencing was PBMCs. All receptors come from a woman aged 40 to 55 in good health. Some clones in this sample may be carry-over from other donors' samples. Each CDR3 is given with its conserved first and last residue.

TRBV5-1,CASSKDRAGNTIYF
TRBV5-6,CASSYGLSGANVLTF
TRBV6-1,CAGGQFASGANVLTF
TRBV28,CASRAVNQPQYF
TRBV7-8,CASSLGLPTGVYEQYF
TRBV11-3,CASSFRTYYGYTF
TRBV30,CAGGRGEKLFF
TRBV6-1,CASSPQQGRSEQYF
TRBV10-3,CANSGTGDFSGANVLTF
TRBV4-2,CASFNLPSNTGELFF
TRBV15,CATSRDRGAQEEQYF
TRBV20-1,CSARQMNEQFF
TRBV28,CASSLSGSSTDTQYF
TRBV27,CASSLTSHYSNQPQHF
TRBV6-1,CASQGSGMNGYTF
TRBV29-1,CSVGGTSYNEQFF
TRBV11-2,CASSLEGGMGTEAFF
TRBV10-1,CASSESASGRTDTQYF
TRBV5-4,CASILTGENTEAFF
TRBV11-2,CASSLGTGVDSEQYF
TRBV5-1,CASSSHSGITNEKLFF
TRBV2,CATPGGAGSTDTQYF
TRBV25-1,CASSRTSGYEQYF
TRBV28,CASRGTGYEQYF
TRBV18,CASSRDTSSYNEQFF
TRBV5-5,CASSLGTGTEAFF
TRBV10-1,CASSAGGETQYF
TRBV7-6,CASSSGGGLDYGYTF
TRBV7-9,CASSLVWDSHNEQFF
TRBV5-1,CASSFSTSWEYVYEQYF
TRBV27,CASSPRLAAYEQYF
TRBV5-1,CASSLGDRGHKETQYF
TRBV7-2,CASSSKRDRVGELFF
TRBV6-1,CASSAPSGSYNEQFF
TRBV5-1,CASSLVSVANTGELFF
TRBV19,CASSNVDTQYF
TRBV9,CASSGPDGEVTYNEQFF
TRBV6-5,CASSYSAAQETQYF
TRBV7-3,CASSLLGEGDEQYF
TRBV19,CASSIPTGRFGYTF
TRBV6-1,CASLTSGRSKETQYF
TRBV9,CASSVAASKTYEQYF
TRBV15,CATMRASDSTDTQYF
TRBV19,CASSIILQRAEAFF
TRBV19,CASSLPGETQYF
TRBV6-1,CASRARTGVETQYF
TRBV27,CASSFPSNSGANVLTF
TRBV19,CASSMPRAGGTDTQYF
TRBV12-2,CASRLPFVNISDTQYF
TRBV5-4,CASSLGLGYEQYF
TRBV28,CASSPTGGASTDTQYF
TRBV7-8,CASSLGLSSGNTIYF
TRBV11-2,CASSLGSQPQHF
TRBV14,CASSQGAGRVQETQYF
TRBV7-2,CASSRGLAATDTQYF
TRBV28,CASSGTPLRNEQFF
TRBV28,CASRKASGNTGELFF
TRBV7-2,CASSPRAGGQYF